This TCR beta chain emerged from a study of neurological immune-mediated disorders. Whole-study findings and limits: Sharing of CDR3 amino acid sequences among expanded clones across subjects was absent, suggesting private repertoires in all groups. When the repertoires were grouped phylogenetically, those of 18 of the 34 multiple sclerosis patients came together in a single cluster of related CDR3 sequences, which points to a possible repertoire-level signature.

The CDR3 runs 14 residues. CDR1 and CDR2 (germline): DFQATT, SNEGSKA (reference sequence). V was clipped by 5 bases and J by 4 bases, with 17 bases between them. In its sample, this clonotype was seen many times. Its antigen is unidentified. The cDNA came from 5'RACE with 10-nucleotide random UMIs. A single run covered 15-18 subjects with over 190 million TCR-beta sequences. TCRdb ran MiXCR on the 5' RACE reads and lists one entry per CDR3 protein. Among 65,000 to 70,000 distinct CDR3 sequences, about 4% were seen once, and the ten largest hold 1% to 1.5%. The receptor was isolated from a man aged 30 to 45 with multiple sclerosis. The specimen was PBMCs. The chain uses TRBV20-1 and TRBJ2-5, with D perhaps TRBD2 (7 bases). CDR3 region: CSAQKRGATETQYF. In nucleotides, the CDR3 is TGCAGTGCTCAGAAACGGGGGGCGACAGAGACCCAGTACTTC.